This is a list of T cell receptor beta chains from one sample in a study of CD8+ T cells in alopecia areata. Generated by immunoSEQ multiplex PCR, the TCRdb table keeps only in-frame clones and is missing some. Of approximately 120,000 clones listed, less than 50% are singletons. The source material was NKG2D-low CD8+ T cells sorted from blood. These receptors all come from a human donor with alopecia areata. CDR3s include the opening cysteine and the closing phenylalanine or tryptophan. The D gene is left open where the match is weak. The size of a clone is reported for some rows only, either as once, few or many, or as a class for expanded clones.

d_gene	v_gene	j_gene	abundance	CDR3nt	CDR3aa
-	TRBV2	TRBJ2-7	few	TGTGCCAGCAGCGATAACAGAGGGTGGGAGCAGTACTTC	CASSDNRGWEQYF
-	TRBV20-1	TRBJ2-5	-	TGCAGTGCTCTAGAAGAGACCCAGTACTTC	CSALEETQYF
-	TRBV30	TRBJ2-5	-	TGTGCCTCCTCCTCTGGAGGGGAGACCCAGTACTTC	CASSSGGETQYF
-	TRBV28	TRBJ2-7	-	TGTGCCAGCAGCCAGGACGGCTACGAGCAGTACTTC	CASSQDGYEQYF
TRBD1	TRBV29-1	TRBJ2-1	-	TGCAGCGCCCCCGAGGGGGCTGAGCAGTTCTTC	CSAPEGAEQFF
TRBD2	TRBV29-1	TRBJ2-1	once	TGCAGCGGGGAGGGGCTCTACAATGAGCAGTTCTTC	CSGEGLYNEQFF
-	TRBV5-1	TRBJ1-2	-	TGCGCCAGCAGCTTAACCGGGACCGTGGCTAACTATGGCTACACCTTC	CASSLTGTVANYGYTF
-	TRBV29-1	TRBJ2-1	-	TGCAGCGCTCGAGGGCTAAATGAGCAGTTCTTC	CSARGLNEQFF
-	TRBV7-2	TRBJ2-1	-	TGTGCCAGCAGCCCAGGGACCAACGCATACAATGAGCAGTTCTTC	CASSPGTNAYNEQFF
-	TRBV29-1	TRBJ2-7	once	TGCAGCGTTGGTGTTCCTAGCACCTACGAGCAGTACTTC	CSVGVPSTYEQYF
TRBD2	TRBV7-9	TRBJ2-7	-	TGTGCCAGCAGCTTGCTAGCGGACTCCTACGAGCAGTACTTC	CASSLLADSYEQYF
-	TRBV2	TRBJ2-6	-	TGTGCCAGCTTAGGGTCCGGGGCCAACGTCCTGACTTTC	CASLGSGANVLTF
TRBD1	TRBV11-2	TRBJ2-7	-	TGTGCCAGCAGTTACGGACAGGACTACGAGCAGTACTTC	CASSYGQDYEQYF
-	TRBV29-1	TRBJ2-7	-	TGCAGCGCTGTAGGACAGTCCCCCTACGAGCAGTACTTC	CSAVGQSPYEQYF
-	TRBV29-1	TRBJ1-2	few	TGCAGCGTTGATTCCCAAGGGGATGGCTACACCTTC	CSVDSQGDGYTF
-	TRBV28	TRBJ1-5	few	TGTGCCAGCAGTGATAATAGCAATCAGCCCCAGCATTTT	CASSDNSNQPQHF
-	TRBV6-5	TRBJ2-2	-	TGTGCCAGCAGCTTCGCGGGCGAAACCGGGGAGCTGTTTTTT	CASSFAGETGELFF
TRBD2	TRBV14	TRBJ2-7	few	TGTGCCAGCAGCCAAGAATGGGGGGGGACCTACGAGCAGTACTTC	CASSQEWGGTYEQYF
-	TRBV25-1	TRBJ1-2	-	TGTGCCAGCAGTGAATCGCACTTAGGCTACACCTTC	CASSESHLGYTF
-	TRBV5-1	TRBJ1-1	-	TGCGCCAGCAGCCTGGACAGTGGCCTGGCTGAAGCTTTCTTT	CASSLDSGLAEAFF
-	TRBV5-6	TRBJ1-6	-	TGTGCCAGCAGCTACCTCTTCGGGATATCAAATTCACCCCTCCACTTT	CASSYLFGISNSPLHF
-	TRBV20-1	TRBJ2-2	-	TGCAGTGCGTCCCTCGGCGGGGAGCTGTTTTTT	CSASLGGELFF
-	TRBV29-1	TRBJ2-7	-	TGCAGCGTTGCCACCGAGGGGTTCGGTAGCGAGCAGTACTTC	CSVATEGFGSEQYF
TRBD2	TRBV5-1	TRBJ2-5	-	TGCGCCAGCAGCGCCGGGACTAGCGAAGAGACCCAGTACTTC	CASSAGTSEETQYF
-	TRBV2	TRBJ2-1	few	TGTGCCAGTGTGGACAATGAGCAGTTCTTC	CASVDNEQFF
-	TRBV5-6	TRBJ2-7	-	TGTGCCAGCAGCTCCGGGGCCTACGAGCAGTACTTC	CASSSGAYEQYF
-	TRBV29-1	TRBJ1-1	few	TGCAGCGCCGGGGAGGGAACCACTGAAGCTTTCTTT	CSAGEGTTEAFF
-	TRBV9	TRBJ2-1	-	TGTGCCACCACCGGGACCCCGAGGAATGAGCAGTTCTTC	CATTGTPRNEQFF
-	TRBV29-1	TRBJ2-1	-	TGCAGCGTTGACGGCAGGGATTCCCACAATGAGCAGTTCTTC	CSVDGRDSHNEQFF
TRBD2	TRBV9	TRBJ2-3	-	TGTGCCAGCAGCGTGAGGAGGGGGACTAGCGAAGATACGCAGTATTTT	CASSVRRGTSEDTQYF
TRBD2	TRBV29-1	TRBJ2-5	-	TGCAGTGAAGGACTAGCGGGGGGGCAACAAGAGACCCAGTACTTC	CSEGLAGGQQETQYF
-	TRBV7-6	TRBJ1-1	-	TGTGCCAGCAGTTCCAGGACCCGTGAAGCTTTCTTT	CASSSRTREAFF
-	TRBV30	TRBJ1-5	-	TGTGCCTGGAGTAGGTCTGGCAATCAGCCCCAGCATTTT	CAWSRSGNQPQHF
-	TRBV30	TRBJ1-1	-	TGTGCCCCTGCTGGCCAGGCTTTCTTT	CAPAGQAFF
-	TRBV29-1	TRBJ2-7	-	TGCAGCGTTGAAGTTCAGGGGTTTGGGGAGCAGTACTTC	CSVEVQGFGEQYF
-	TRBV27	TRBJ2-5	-	TGTGCCAGCAGTTTGGAGTATCCAGAGACCCAGTACTTC	CASSLEYPETQYF
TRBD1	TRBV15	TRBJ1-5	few	TGTGCCACCGGACAGGGAAATCAGCCCCAGCATTTT	CATGQGNQPQHF
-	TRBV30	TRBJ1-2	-	TGTGCCTGGAGCCCCCCTGGCTATGGCTACACCTTC	CAWSPPGYGYTF
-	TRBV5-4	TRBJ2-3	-	TGTGCCAGCAGCTTGGGAGGAGATAGTACGCAGTATTTT	CASSLGGDSTQYF
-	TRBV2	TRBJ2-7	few	TGTGCCTCGACAAGGAGCCTCTACGAGCAGTACTTC	CASTRSLYEQYF